One and the same sample provided the 17 T cell receptor beta chains below, sequenced in a study of OX40 agonist ivuxolimab in advanced cancers. Produced via immunoSEQ multiplex PCR; TCRdb's table is partial and in-frame only. The data contain about 61,000 clones, roughly 85% of them seen just once; the ten biggest clones take up around 0.52%. The specimen was CD4+ or CD8+ T cells sorted from blood, collected in a trial of the OX40 agonist ivuxolimab. These receptors all stem from an adult with an advanced solid tumor such as melanoma, head and neck, liver or kidney cancer.

A single count supports this clone. The chain employs TRBV19 and TRBJ2-2, with TRBD2 matching 10 bases. Trimming removed 6 bases from V and 7 bases from J; junction bases left unmatched: 5. The CDR3 consists of 14 residues. Germline V gene data show CDR1 as LNHDA and CDR2 as SQIVND (reference sequence). The CDR3 DNA reads as TGTGCCAGTAGCCTAGCGGGAGTTCACGGGGAGCTGTTTTTT. Residues: CASSLAGVHGELFF.

The V call is TRBV4-2, the J call TRBJ2-1; 11 bases are a match to TRBD2. V was clipped by 7 bases and J by 4 bases; unmatched bases: 9. The CDR3 sequence is 16 residues long. CDR1 is LGHNA, CDR2 YNFKEQ, per germline. In DNA, the CDR3 is TGTGCCAGCACCCCCGGGGGACTAGCGGATTACAATGAGCAGTTCTTC. It translates to CASTPGGLADYNEQFF.

The V call is TRBV4-2, the J call TRBJ2-2, with D unclear. Germline V gene lookup returns CDR1 LGHNA and CDR2 YNFKEQ. V was trimmed by 4 bases and J by 2 bases, leaving 17 bases between them. This CDR3 is 17 amino acids long. CDR3 in DNA: TGTGCCAGCAGCCGAGTTCTAGGCAGACAAAACACCGGGGAGCTGTTTTTT. Translating gives CASSRVLGRQNTGELFF.

The genes are TRBV6-5 and TRBJ1-1; weak D call: TRBD1 (6 bases). This CDR3 region has 14 residues. Per germline, CDR1 MNHEY and CDR2 SVGAGI. Trimming left V 6 bases short and J 2 bases short, with 13 bases between. The chain's CDR3 is CASRKDRYNTEAFF. The CDR3 DNA reads as TGTGCCAGCAGGAAGGACAGATACAACACTGAAGCTTTCTTT.

The rearrangement joins TRBV7-2 to TRBJ2-1; 8 nucleotides line up with TRBD2. Trimming cost V 4 bases and J 4 bases; bases outside gene matches: 6. This CDR3 comprises 15 residues. Germline V lookup: CDR1 SGHTA, CDR2 FQGNSA. In nucleotides, the CDR3 is TGTGCCAGCAGCTACCGATCGGGGGGGTACAATGAGCAGTTCTTC. Translated, it gives CASSYRSGGYNEQFF.

The chain combines TRBV7-6 with TRBJ2-2, with TRBD2 identical over 7 bases. The CDR3 covers 14 residues. The ends lost 5 bases at V and 7 bases at J; junction bases unmatched: 7. Germline V gene sequence: CDR1 SGHVS, CDR2 FNYEAQ. The CDR3 protein is CASSPQRDYGELFF. The CDR3 nucleotides read TGTGCCAGCAGCCCTCAACGGGACTACGGGGAGCTGTTTTTT.

This clone was found once. The chain links TRBV2 to TRBJ1-3; D ambiguous. Germline CDR1 SNHLY, CDR2 FYNNEI. CDR3 length equals 13 residues. The V and J ends lost 5 bases and 1 base respectively, with 6 bases between them. The chain's CDR3 is CASSPISGNTIYF. The CDR3 nucleotides read TGTGCCAGCAGTCCTATATCTGGAAACACCATATATTTT.

This clone turned up a few times. The chain uses TRBV7-3 and TRBJ2-3; D remains unclear. Germline V CDR1 and CDR2: SGHTA, FQGTGA. The V gene lost 5 bases and the J gene lost 0 bases, with 9 bases spanning the gap. This CDR3 is built from 14 residues. The CDR3, as DNA: TGTGCCAGCAGCCCCCTTCCCAGCACAGATACGCAGTATTTT. Protein product: CASSPLPSTDTQYF. The full variable domain, its missing parts supplied by reference TRBV7-3 and TRBJ2-3, is GAGVSQTPSNKVTEKGKYVELRCDPISGHTALYWYRQSLGQGPEFLIYFQGTGAADDSGLPNDRFFAVRPEGSVSTLKIQRTERGDSAVYLCASSPLPSTDTQYFGPGTRLTVL.

A few counts support this clone. This chain uses TRBV28 with TRBJ1-5; possible D gene TRBD1, 6 bases. This CDR3 comprises 15 residues. Between the trimmed V and J ends, which lost 6 bases and 6 bases, there was a span of 18 bases. Germline CDR1 MDHEN, CDR2 SYDVKM. In DNA form, the CDR3 reads TGTGCCAGCAGAGTGGAGTCAGGGGACGTTCAGCCCCAGCATTTT. As protein: CASRVESGDVQPQHF.

The gene calls are TRBV14 and TRBJ2-6; 8 bases map to TRBD1. Looked up from germline, CDR1 is SGHDN and CDR2 is FVKESK. The ends lost 5 bases at V and 0 bases at J; junction bases unmatched: 21. CDR3 size: 22 residues. CDR3 nucleotide sequence: TGTGCCAGCAGCTACGACAGGGGTCCCAACTCTGGGTCTCTCTCTGGGGCCAACGTCCTGACTTTC. It encodes CASSYDRGPNSGSLSGANVLTF.

V gene TRBV6-5 combines with J gene TRBJ2-7; TRBD2 is a possible D gene (7 bases). Germline CDR1 is MNHEY and CDR2 is SVGAGI. The V end lost 3 bases, the J end lost 2 bases, and 14 bases lay between the germline ends. The length of the CDR3 is 15 residues. CDR3 amino acids: CASSYGGREAYEQYF. The CDR3 DNA is TGTGCCAGCAGTTATGGGGGCCGGGAGGCCTACGAGCAGTACTTC.

The gene calls are TRBV11-3 and TRBJ2-7; D could derive from TRBD1 or TRBD2 (5 bases each). With 1 base removed from V and 6 bases from J, the gap between germline ends came to 13 bases. Germline-derived CDR1 and CDR2 are SGHNT and YENEEA. The CDR3 spans 14 residues. CDR3 in amino acids: CASSLGDGSFEQYF. CDR3 coding DNA: TGTGCCAGCAGCTTAGGGGACGGGTCTTTCGAGCAGTACTTC.

The rearrangement joins TRBV7-9 to TRBJ1-4, with 8 bases fitting TRBD1. CDR1 is SEHNR and CDR2 is FQNEAQ in the germline V gene (reference sequence). This CDR3 contains 16 residues. V lost 2 bases, J lost 7 bases, and 9 bases stayed unmatched. CDR3 residues: CASSLYRGDISEKLFF. The CDR3 DNA is TGTGCCAGCAGCTTATACAGGGGGGATATAAGTGAAAAACTGTTTTTT.

This chain connects TRBV18 to TRBJ1-2; no definite D call. Germline CDR1 and CDR2: KGHSH and LQKENI. The CDR3 loop spans 15 amino acids. Trimming removed 1 base at V and 0 bases at J, with 9 bases between. DNA of the CDR3: TGTGCCAGCTCACCACTTCCAGATACTAACTATGGCTACACCTTC. Its protein is CASSPLPDTNYGYTF.

As DNA, the CDR3 is TGTGCCAGCAGCCAAGAAAAGCGGACCACAGATACGCAGTATTTT. It yields the protein CASSQEKRTTDTQYF. The chain has TRBV4-2 and TRBJ2-3, with D perhaps TRBD2 (5 bases). The CDR3 sequence is 15 residues long. Germline-derived CDR1 and CDR2 are LGHNA and YNFKEQ. Deletions cut 0 bases from V and 2 bases from J, with 9 bases between.

The rearrangement uses TRBV5-1 and TRBJ2-7; 8 bases match TRBD2. V shed 0 bases, J shed 6 bases, and the junction held 8 bases outside the gene matches. This CDR3 spans 15 amino acids. The germline V gene has CDR1 SGHRS and CDR2 YFSETQ. The CDR3: CASSLAAGAVGEQYF. The CDR3 nucleotides read TGCGCCAGCAGCTTGGCAGCGGGAGCTGTTGGCGAGCAGTACTTC.

Comment on this clone: One end of the junction is discordant with germline, which a read error may explain. CDR3 residues: CASSRLRGPPRSF. The CDR3 DNA reads TGTGCCAGCAGCCGGCTGCGGGGGCCCCCCCGTTCCTTC. The chain couples TRBV11-2 to TRBJ1-2; possible D gene TRBD1, 6 bases. The germline V gene encodes CDR1 SGHAT and CDR2 FQNNGV. CDR3 size: 13 residues.